The 12 T cell receptor beta chains reported below all come from one sample, sequenced in a study of T cell changes during pregnancy in multiple sclerosis. Some clones are missing from TCRdb's copy, which holds only in-frame ones; the method was immunoSEQ multiplex PCR. The repertoire holds roughly 80,000 clones, with roughly nine tenths as singletons. The sample here was peripheral blood, taken before pregnancy. The receptor set was obtained from a female donor with multiple sclerosis, enrolled in a pregnancy study.

This clone was seen only once. Here the CDR3 reads CASSEQGNEKLFF. In DNA, the CDR3 is TGTGCCAGCAGTGAACAGGGGAACGAAAAACTGTTTTTT. This chain links TRBV6-1 with TRBJ1-4, with D tentatively TRBD1 (6 bases). Germline V gene data show CDR1 as MNHNS and CDR2 as SASEGT. Trimming removed 2 bases at V and 8 bases at J, with 9 bases between. The CDR3 runs to 13 residues.

The V and J genes are TRBV15 and TRBJ2-1; possibly TRBD1 for D (6 bases). CDR1 and CDR2 (germline): LNHNV, YYDKDF (reference sequence). The V gene lost 0 bases and the J gene lost 9 bases, with 9 bases spanning the gap. CDR3 length: 13 amino acids. The CDR3 loop reads CATSRDRGFEQFF. In DNA, the CDR3 is TGTGCCACCAGCAGAGACAGGGGCTTTGAGCAGTTCTTC.

CDR3 loop: CASSLATSGSSYEQYF. CDR3 bases: TGTGCCAGCAGCTTGGCGACTAGCGGCAGCTCCTACGAGCAGTACTTC. The chain is built from TRBV5-8 and TRBJ2-7; 9 nucleotides match TRBD2. CDR3 size: 16 residues. V dropped 0 bases and J dropped 0; count of bases not matched to a gene: 4. Germline assignment: CDR1 SGHTS and CDR2 YDEGEE.

The J gene is TRBJ2-2, the V gene TRBV2, with D unclear. Germline V gene data show CDR1 as SNHLY and CDR2 as FYNNEI. V was trimmed by 4 bases and J by 1 base, leaving 4 bases between them. This CDR3 spans 13 amino acids. The CDR3 coding sequence is TGTGCCAGCAGTGGACAGAACACCGGGGAGCTGTTTTTT. Translation gives CASSGQNTGELFF.

On this clone: Germline is not matched at one junction end, which may reflect a read error. The rearrangement joins TRBV6-6 to TRBJ1-2; TRBD1 matches at 10 bases. The germline V gene has CDR1 MNHNY and CDR2 SVGAGI (reference sequence). This CDR3 has 16 residues. CDR3 sequence (DNA): TGTGCCAGCAGCTACTATCGGGACAGGGGAATCTATGGCTACACCTTC. Translation: CASSYYRDRGIYGYTF.

The chain recombines TRBV7-2 with TRBJ2-2; 9 nucleotides agree with TRBD2. Germline loops: CDR1 SGHTA, CDR2 FQGNSA. The CDR3 length is 19 residues. With 3 bases clipped from V and 2 bases from J, the junction kept 13 bases outside the gene matches. The DNA of the CDR3 is TGTGCCAGCAGCTTGAGCCCCATCGCGGGAGGGCTTAACACCGGGGAGCTGTTTTTT. Protein: CASSLSPIAGGLNTGELFF.

The chain has TRBV5-1 and TRBJ1-2; the D is unclear. The germline V gene encodes CDR1 SGHRS and CDR2 YFSETQ. The CDR3 extends over 16 amino acids. V lost 4 bases to trimming and J lost 4 bases, with 20 bases between them. The CDR3 DNA is TGCGCCAGCAGCCCCCTCGCCGAGGGAAGCATCTATGGCTACACCTTC. It is translated as CASSPLAEGSIYGYTF.

This sequence joins TRBV5-6 and TRBJ1-1, with TRBD1 matching over 7 bases. V was clipped by 9 bases and J by 10 bases; unmatched bases: 12. The CDR3 runs 12 residues. Germline loops: CDR1 SGHDT, CDR2 YYEEEE. Here the CDR3 reads CATNNQGDLAFF. CDR3 nucleotides: TGTGCCACCAATAACCAGGGGGACCTAGCTTTCTTT.

The chain joins TRBV14 to TRBJ2-1; 10 nucleotides match TRBD2. CDR1 SGHDN and CDR2 FVKESK come from the germline V gene. The CDR3 is 16 residues long. V lost 4 bases, J lost 4 bases, and 7 bases stayed unmatched. The CDR3 here is CASSPRLAGRYNEQFF. The CDR3 coding sequence is TGTGCCAGCAGCCCGCGACTAGCGGGCCGTTACAATGAGCAGTTCTTC.

This clone was picked up one time. V usage is TRBV14 and J usage is TRBJ2-1, with 11 bases fitting TRBD2. V shed 5 bases, J shed 3 bases, and the junction held 6 bases outside the gene matches. Germline V lookup: CDR1 SGHDN, CDR2 FVKESK. The CDR3 spans 16 residues. The CDR3: CASSVAGTSGYNEQFF. CDR3 DNA sequence: TGTGCCAGCAGCGTAGCCGGGACTAGCGGCTACAATGAGCAGTTCTTC.

The chain joins TRBV19 to TRBJ2-1; TRBD1 matches at 7 bases. J was trimmed by 0 bases and V by 5 bases; bases with no gene match: 13. From germline, CDR1 is LNHDA and CDR2 SQIVND (reference sequence). The CDR3 has 18 amino acids. CDR3: CASSRSGQGGASYNEQFF. CDR3 nucleotides: TGTGCCAGTAGTCGTTCGGGGCAAGGGGGCGCCTCCTACAATGAGCAGTTCTTC.

This sequence joins TRBV6-1 and TRBJ1-1; TRBD1 agrees at 8 bases. V was clipped by 6 bases and J by 2 bases; unmatched bases: 2. Per the germline V gene, CDR1 is MNHNS and CDR2 is SASEGT. The CDR3 contains 13 residues. CDR3 region: CASRGQVNTEAFF. In nucleotides, the CDR3 is TGTGCCAGCAGGGGACAGGTTAACACTGAAGCTTTCTTT.